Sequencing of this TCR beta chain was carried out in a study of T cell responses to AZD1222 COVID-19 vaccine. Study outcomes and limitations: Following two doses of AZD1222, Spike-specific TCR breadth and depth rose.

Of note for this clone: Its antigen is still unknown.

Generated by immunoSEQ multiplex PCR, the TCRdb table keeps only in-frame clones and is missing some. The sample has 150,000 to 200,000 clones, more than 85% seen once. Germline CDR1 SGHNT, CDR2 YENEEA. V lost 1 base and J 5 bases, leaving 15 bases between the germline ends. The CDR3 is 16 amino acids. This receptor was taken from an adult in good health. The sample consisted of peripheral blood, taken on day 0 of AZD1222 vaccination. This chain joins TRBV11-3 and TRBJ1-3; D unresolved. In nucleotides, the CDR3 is TGTGCCAGCAGCTTAGGGACCACCTTCCGTCGAAACACCATATATTTT. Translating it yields CASSLGTTFRRNTIYF.